Listed below are T cell receptor beta chains from one sample, sequenced in a study of T cells and copy number aberrations in small-cell lung cancer. The protocol was immunoSEQ multiplex PCR, while the TCRdb copy is restricted to in-frame clones and leaves out a portion. In the table there are over 5,000 clones, roughly three quarters of which are singletons. Sequencing was done on a sample of tumor tissue. Receptor source: a man between 45 and 60 years old with small cell lung cancer. Each CDR3 is given with its conserved first and last residue. The D gene is left open where the match is weak. Size is omitted from some rows. Given values are once, few, many or a class for expanded clones.

TRBD2 | . | TRBJ2-7 | TRBV5-1 | CASSLRSSGFSYEQYF | TGCGCCAGCAGCTTGCGTTCTAGCGGGTTCTCCTACGAGCAGTACTTC
TRBD1 | . | TRBJ2-5 | TRBV30 | CAWRGQSLAETQYF | TGTGCCTGGAGGGGACAGTCTTTGGCAGAGACCCAGTACTTC
. | . | TRBJ1-2 | TRBV14 | CASSQDIQGHYGYTF | TGTGCCAGCAGCCAAGATATACAGGGACACTATGGCTACACCTTC
TRBD2 | . | TRBJ2-1 | TRBV29-1 | CSVESGRAAQSSYNEQFF | TGCAGCGTTGAAAGCGGGAGGGCCGCTCAGAGCTCCTACAATGAACAGTTCTTC
. | . | TRBJ1-5 | TRBV9 | CASSNRRKMPNQPQHF | TGTGCCAGCAGCAACCGAAGAAAGATGCCTAATCAGCCCCAGCATTTT
TRBD1 | . | TRBJ1-4 | TRBV4-3 | CASSQGTGVNEKLFF | TGCGCCAGCAGCCAAGGGACAGGGGTTAATGAAAAACTGTTTTTT
. | . | TRBJ1-2 | TRBV18 | CASSVGLPSDGYTF | TGTGCCAGCTCAGTGGGACTCCCCTCGGATGGCTACACCTTC
. | . | TRBJ2-1 | TRBV19 | CARAIYDSPSSYNEQFF | TGTGCCAGAGCTATCTACGACAGCCCTAGCTCCTACAATGAGCAGTTCTTC
TRBD2 | few | TRBJ2-7 | TRBV10-3 | CAISGQRDGYEQYF | TGTGCCATCAGTGGGCAGCGGGACGGATACGAGCAGTACTTC
. | . | TRBJ2-2 | TRBV12-5 | CASGLGLYAGELFF | TGTGCTAGTGGTTTGGGGTTGTACGCCGGGGAGCTGTTTTTT
. | . | TRBJ2-1 | TRBV19 | CASSHFGGGVKEQFF | TGTGCCAGTAGTCATTTCGGAGGGGGGGTAAAAGAGCAGTTCTTC
TRBD2 | . | TRBJ2-1 | TRBV30 | CAWSYSGRARNEQFF | TGTGCCTGGAGTTATAGCGGGAGGGCGCGCAATGAGCAGTTCTTC
. | few | TRBJ2-5 | TRBV19 | CASSTRGETQYF | TGTGCCAGTAGCACTCGCGGGGAGACCCAGTACTTC
. | few | TRBJ2-1 | TRBV5-1 | CASSSPPLTTISYNEQFF | TGCGCCAGCAGCTCCCCCCCCTTGACCACGATCTCCTACAATGAGCAGTTCTTC
. | few | TRBJ2-3 | TRBV5-8 | CASIPGGGLSTDTQYF | TGTGCCAGCATCCCTGGAGGTGGACTATCCACAGATACGCAGTATTTT
. | . | TRBJ2-5 | TRBV9 | CASSVSLGREETQYF | TGTGCCAGCAGCGTATCTCTTGGGCGGGAAGAGACCCAGTACTTC
. | . | TRBJ2-1 | TRBV2 | CASSGSNSYNEQFF | TGTGCCAGCAGCGGCAGCAACTCCTACAATGAGCAGTTCTTC
TRBD2 | . | TRBJ2-2 | TRBV2 | CASSFGTDHPGLADTGELFF | TGTGCCAGCAGTTTCGGGACAGACCACCCGGGACTAGCGGACACCGGGGAGCTGTTTTTT
TRBD2 | . | TRBJ2-5 | TRBV14 | CASSQDLVFLKGRDQETQYF | TGTGCCAGCAGCCAAGATCTTGTCTTTTTGAAAGGGAGGGACCAAGAGACCCAGTACTTC
TRBD1 | few | TRBJ1-4 | TRBV15 | CATSSRIQGANEKLFF | TGTGCCACCAGCAGCAGGATACAGGGGGCTAATGAAAAACTGTTTTTT
TRBD2 | . | TRBJ2-1 | TRBV2 | CATTRAGGFVGNEQFF | TGTGCCACCACCCGGGCGGGGGGGTTTGTTGGTAATGAGCAGTTCTTC
TRBD1 | . | TRBJ2-5 | TRBV9 | CASSAWDSRQETQYF | TGTGCCAGCAGCGCCTGGGACAGCCGCCAAGAGACCCAGTACTTC
. | . | TRBJ2-3 | TRBV7-9 | CASSLGNESDTQYF | TGTGCCAGCAGCTTAGGGAACGAATCAGATACGCAGTATTTT
. | once | TRBJ2-1 | TRBV5-1 | CASSLLTEGEQFF | TGCGCCAGCAGCTTGTTGACGGAAGGGGAGCAGTTCTTC
TRBD2 | . | TRBJ2-3 | TRBV9 | CASSVTSGSTDTQYF | TGTGCCAGCAGCGTTACTAGCGGGAGCACAGATACGCAGTATTTT
. | . | TRBJ2-7 | TRBV9 | CASSVEESYEQYF | TGTGCCAGCAGCGTAGAGGAGAGCTACGAGCAGTACTTC
TRBD2 | . | TRBJ2-1 | TRBV4-1 | CASSLSGSSYNEQFF | TGCGCCAGCAGCCTGAGCGGGAGCTCCTACAATGAGCAGTTCTTC
TRBD1 | . | TRBJ2-7 | TRBV5-6 | CASSRGTGVGEQYF | TGTGCCAGCAGCCGCGGGACAGGGGTCGGCGAGCAGTACTTC
TRBD2 | once | TRBJ2-2 | TRBV6-5 | CASSPSGGPGELFF | TGTGCCAGCAGCCCCTCGGGAGGCCCCGGGGAGCTGTTTTTT
TRBD2 | . | TRBJ2-7 | TRBV2 | CASSVQREDPYEQYF | TGTGCCAGCAGTGTCCAGCGGGAGGATCCCTACGAGCAGTACTTC